The 28 T cell receptor beta chains below come from one sample, sequenced in a study of shared clonotypes between healthy human individuals (dated by TCRdb to 2020 to 2021). The library was generated by the immunoSEQ multiplex PCR assay. TCRdb took this table from immuneACCESS and kept in-frame rearrangements with V and J called. Such tables lack part of the clones; where checked against another copy, unresolved V genes explain under half of the gap, and the rest is unexplained. In this sample the table shows roughly 2,500,000 clones, approximately 93% of which occur a single time. The ten largest clones represent around 0.4% of the sample. Material for sequencing was naive CD4+ T cells from PBMCs. The sample's cell subset or site, from its label and the paper: CD45RA+ positively selected. These receptors all stem from a man between 18 and 35 years old in good health. Some clones in this sample may be carry-over from other donors' samples.

The J gene is TRBJ1-2, the V gene TRBV28; 7 bases are shared with TRBD1. The CDR3 is made up of 20 amino acids. Germline lookup yields CDR1 MDHEN and CDR2 SYDVKM. Trimming at V came to 5 bases and at J to 0 bases, leaving 21 bases not matched to a gene. The CDR3 spells CASSPTPYRGARLPNYGYTF. CDR3 in DNA: TGTGCCAGCAGTCCGACTCCATACAGGGGCGCGAGACTTCCTAACTATGGCTACACCTTC.

The chain employs TRBV11-2 and TRBJ1-1, with a possible D match to TRBD1 (5 bases). The CDR3 length is 14 residues. CDR1 is SGHAT, CDR2 FQNNGV, per germline. Trimming cost V 5 bases and J 6 bases, with 16 bases left between them. The CDR3 spells CASSRLGVAAEAFF. The CDR3 DNA reads TGTGCCAGCAGCCGCTTAGGGGTAGCGGCTGAAGCTTTCTTT.

As concerns this clone: Distinct nucleotide sequences in the sample also encode this CDR3. V usage is TRBV15 and J usage is TRBJ2-7, with D possibly matching TRBD1 (6 bases). This CDR3 has 14 residues. CDR1 LNHNV and CDR2 YYDKDF come from the germline V gene (reference sequence). Between the trimmed V and J ends, which lost 1 base and 1 base, there was a span of 8 bases. CDR3 DNA sequence: TGTGCCACCAGCAGAGGCAGGGGATCCTACGAGCAGTACTTC. Translating gives CATSRGRGSYEQYF.

V is TRBV5-6 and J is TRBJ1-2; possibly TRBD1 for D (5 bases). The V gene's germline CDR1 is SGHDT and CDR2 YYEEEE. Trimming removed 3 bases at V and 4 bases at J, with 7 bases between. The CDR3 length is 12 residues. The CDR3 region is CASSSGTYGYTF. For the CDR3, the DNA is TGTGCCAGCAGCTCAGGGACCTATGGCTACACCTTC.

CDR3 DNA: TGTGCCAGCTCACCACCGACCACCGGCTGGGGCTGGGTCACAGATACGCAGTATTTT. The encoded protein is CASSPPTTGWGWVTDTQYF. The J gene is TRBJ2-3, the V gene TRBV18; D possibly corresponds to TRBD1 (5 bases). The CDR3 runs 19 residues. The V end lost 0 bases, the J end lost 2 bases, and 21 bases lay between the germline ends. The germline V gene encodes CDR1 KGHSH and CDR2 LQKENI.

Remarks on this clone: The identical CDR3 is also encoded by other nucleotide sequences in the sample. The CDR3 here is CASSLGPENYGYTF. The CDR3, as DNA: TGCGCCAGCAGCTTGGGTCCAGAAAACTATGGCTACACCTTC. The genes are TRBV5-1 and TRBJ1-2, with D unclear. CDR1 is SGHRS and CDR2 is YFSETQ in the germline V gene. V lost 0 bases and J 2 bases, leaving 8 bases between the germline ends. The CDR3 extends over 14 amino acids.

This chain connects TRBV29-1 to TRBJ1-5; possible D gene TRBD1, 5 bases. Germline CDR1 reads SQVTM; CDR2 reads ANQGSEA. The ends were cut back, 7 bases at V and 0 bases at J, with 10 bases in the middle. CDR3 length: 13 amino acids. CDR3 in amino acids: CSALQDSNQPQHF. Here the CDR3 DNA reads TGCAGCGCCCTACAGGATAGCAATCAGCCCCAGCATTTT. The variable domain in full, completed from reference TRBV29-1 and TRBJ1-5, reads SAVISQKPSRDICQRGTSLTIQCQVDSQVTMMFWYRQQPGQSLTLIATANQGSEATYESGFVIDKFPISRPNLTFSTLTVSNMSPEDSSIYLCSALQDSNQPQHFGDGTRLSIL.

This clone has just a few counts. The genes are TRBV20-1 and TRBJ1-5, with unresolved D. CDR3 size: 10 residues. CDR1 DFQATT and CDR2 SNEGSKA come from the germline V gene (reference sequence). CDR3 DNA sequence: TGCAGCGCGTATAATCAGCCCCAGCATTTT. Translated, it gives CSAYNQPQHF.

The V call is TRBV12-5, the J call TRBJ1-1; 7 positions match TRBD1. The CDR3 sequence is 14 residues long. CDR1 LGHNT and CDR2 FRNRAP come from the germline V gene. Losses at the gene ends were 5 bases for V and 5 bases for J; bases not matched to a gene: 8. The CDR3 DNA reads as TGTGCTAGTGGTGGAGAGGGGGCTGAAACTGAAGCTTTCTTT. This encodes CASGGEGAETEAFF.

V and J are TRBV5-1 and TRBJ1-2; 7 bases are a match to TRBD1. CDR1 and CDR2 from the germline V gene are SGHRS and YFSETQ. V lost 4 bases to trimming and J lost 4 bases; unmatched junction nucleotides: 10. The CDR3 covers 15 residues. The CDR3 loop reads CASSPAAGGGYGYTF. The CDR3 DNA reads as TGCGCCAGCAGCCCGGCGGCAGGGGGAGGCTATGGCTACACCTTC. The full variable domain, in which reference TRBV5-1 and TRBJ1-2 provide the parts outside the CDR3, is KAGVTQTPRYLIKTRGQQVTLSCSPISGHRSVSWYQQTPGQGLQFLFEYFSETQRNKGNFPGRFSGRQFSNSRSEMNVSTLELGDSALYLCASSPAAGGGYGYTFGSGTRLTVV.

On this clone itself: The same CDR3 can be traced to other DNA sequences in this sample. The chain carries TRBV30 and TRBJ2-3; D may be TRBD2 (5 bases). The CDR3 covers 11 residues. V was shortened by 4 bases and J by 4 bases, with 6 bases between the two germline ends. Per germline, CDR1 GTSNPN and CDR2 SVGIG (reference sequence). For the CDR3, the DNA is TGTGCCTGGACGAGGGCAGATACGCAGTATTTT. Residues: CAWTRADTQYF.

The chain carries TRBV5-1 and TRBJ2-5; the D is unclear. Trimming shortened V by 1 base and J by 3 bases, and 10 bases separated the two germline ends. Germline CDR1 SGHRS, CDR2 YFSETQ. CDR3 size: 14 residues. CDR3 coding DNA: TGCGCCAGCAGCTTGAGAATTGTGGAAGAGACCCAGTACTTC. It specifies CASSLRIVEETQYF.

The chain uses TRBV18 and TRBJ2-1; 14 bases line up with TRBD2. This CDR3 has 17 residues. With V trimmed by 1 base and J by 5 bases, 4 bases remained unmatched. CDR1 KGHSH and CDR2 LQKENI come from the germline V gene. The CDR3 nucleotides are TGTGCCAGCTCACCACGGACTAGCGGGAGGAGAGACAATGAGCAGTTCTTC. Its protein product is CASSPRTSGRRDNEQFF.

The chain links TRBV28 to TRBJ2-7; 9 nucleotides align to TRBD2. The CDR3 loop spans 15 amino acids. From germline, CDR1 is MDHEN and CDR2 SYDVKM. The J segment lost 0 bases and the V segment lost 5 bases, leaving 5 bases of the junction unmatched. CDR3 amino acids: CASSPGLARSYEQYF. The CDR3 DNA follows: TGTGCCAGCAGTCCCGGACTAGCGCGCTCCTACGAGCAGTACTTC.

The rearrangement uses TRBV9 and TRBJ1-1, with D unclear. The CDR3 extends over 14 amino acids. CDR1 and CDR2 (germline): SGDLS, YYNGEE. The germline V and J ends were trimmed by 0 bases and 1 base, with 7 bases remaining between them. CDR3 amino acids: CASSVAQQNTEAFF. DNA for the CDR3: TGTGCCAGCAGCGTAGCTCAACAGAACACTGAAGCTTTCTTT. The full variable domain, rest sourced from reference TRBV9 and TRBJ1-1, is DSGVTQTPKHLITATGQRVTLRCSPRSGDLSVYWYQQSLDQGLQFLIQYYNGEERAKGNILERFSAQQFPDLHSELNLSSLELGDSALYFCASSVAQQNTEAFFGQGTRLTVV.

The chain joins TRBV11-3 to TRBJ1-1; D is perhaps TRBD1 (5 bases). Per the germline V gene, CDR1 is SGHNT and CDR2 is YENEEA. Trimming left V 1 base short and J 5 bases short, with 20 bases between. CDR3 length: 17 amino acids. The chain's CDR3 is CASSLGVGRRGGTEAFF. The CDR3 bases are TGTGCCAGCAGCTTAGGAGTGGGACGCCGGGGAGGGACTGAAGCTTTCTTT.

The rearrangement links TRBV6-5 to TRBJ1-5; tentative D call: TRBD1 (6 bases). The germline gives CDR1 MNHEY, CDR2 SVGAGI. The CDR3 is 13 amino acids. V gave up 8 bases and J gave up 0 bases, with 8 bases separating them. The CDR3 bases are TGTGCCAGCGGACAGAATAGCAATCAGCCCCAGCATTTT. Translated: CASGQNSNQPQHF.

V is TRBV29-1 and J is TRBJ2-1, with 10 bases identical to TRBD2. CDR1 and CDR2 (germline): SQVTM, ANQGSEA. Unmatched junction bases numbered 12, after V lost 7 bases and J lost 9 bases. CDR3 size: 14 residues. Here the CDR3 DNA reads TGCAGCGCTGCCCGAGCGGGAGGGCCGGGTGAGCAGTTCTTC. It specifies CSAARAGGPGEQFF.

The J gene is TRBJ2-3, the V gene TRBV5-1, with 9 bases lining up with TRBD2. The CDR3 runs 15 residues. Germline V gives CDR1 SGHRS, CDR2 YFSETQ. Unmatched junction bases numbered 6, after V lost 2 bases and J lost 5 bases. The CDR3 loop is CASSLPGLALDTQYF. The CDR3 DNA sequence: TGCGCCAGCAGCTTACCGGGACTAGCTTTAGATACGCAGTATTTT.

The CDR3 is CASSIRWGLVTEAFF. CDR3 nucleotide sequence: TGTGCCAGTAGTATACGCTGGGGGCTAGTGACTGAAGCTTTCTTT. The chain has TRBV19 and TRBJ1-1; D might be TRBD1 (6 bases). The germline gives CDR1 LNHDA, CDR2 SQIVND (reference sequence). The V end was cut by 2 bases, the J end by 5 bases, with 15 bases between. The CDR3 has 15 amino acids.

CDR3 DNA sequence: TGTGCCAGCAGCCCGTGGACTAGCGGGAGGGTTACCGGGGAGCTGTTTTTT. It yields the protein CASSPWTSGRVTGELFF. V usage is TRBV5-4 and J usage is TRBJ2-2; 15 bases agree with TRBD2. The CDR3 consists of 17 residues. The germline V gene has CDR1 SGHNT and CDR2 YYREEE (reference sequence). With 4 bases clipped from V and 5 bases from J, the junction kept 6 bases outside the gene matches.

The chain has TRBV14 and TRBJ2-7, with D possibly called TRBD1 or TRBD2 (5 bases each). This CDR3 comprises 13 residues. The germline gives CDR1 SGHDN, CDR2 FVKESK. With 4 bases removed from V and 6 bases from J, the gap between germline ends came to 13 bases. CDR3: CASSRYVGTEQYF. The CDR3 bases are TGTGCCAGCAGCCGCTACGTCGGGACCGAGCAGTACTTC. The entire variable domain, with the rest obtained from reference TRBV14 and TRBJ2-7, is as follows: EAGVTQFPSHSVIEKGQTVTLRCDPISGHDNLYWYRRVMGKEIKFLLHFVKESKQDESGMPNNRFLAERTGGTYSTLKVQPAELEDSGVYFCASSRYVGTEQYFGPGTRLTVT.

Points on this clone: At the DNA level, this CDR3 is encoded by other sequences in the same sample as well. The CDR3: CAWSRVNTEAFF. The CDR3 DNA reads TGTGCCTGGAGTAGGGTCAACACTGAAGCTTTCTTT. The chain has TRBV30 and TRBJ1-1; D gene ambiguous. This CDR3 comprises 12 residues. Germline values: CDR1 GTSNPN, CDR2 SVGIG (reference sequence). Trimming shortened V by 2 bases and J by 2 bases, and 6 bases separated the two germline ends.

The chain is built from TRBV15 and TRBJ1-2; 7 bases map to TRBD1. Germline V CDR1 and CDR2: LNHNV, YYDKDF (reference sequence). This CDR3 has 17 amino acids. After removal of 0 bases from V and 2 bases from J, the junction contained 9 bases not matched to a gene. CDR3 sequence reads: CATSRDMGAGGNYGYTF. The CDR3 bases are TGTGCCACCAGCAGAGATATGGGTGCAGGGGGGAACTATGGCTACACCTTC.

The rearrangement links TRBV30 to TRBJ1-6; no firm D call. V lost 1 base and J 10 bases, leaving 8 bases between the germline ends. The CDR3 runs 12 residues. In germline, CDR1 is GTSNPN, CDR2 SVGIG (reference sequence). The DNA for the CDR3 is TGTGCCTGGAGTGGGGGAGTGTCACCCCTCCACTTT. Translation: CAWSGGVSPLHF. The full variable domain, rest sourced from reference TRBV30 and TRBJ1-6, is SQTIHQWPATLVQPVGSPLSLECTVEGTSNPNLYWYRQAAGRGLQLLFYSVGIGQISSEVPQNLSASRPQDRQFILSSKKLLLSDSGFYLCAWSGGVSPLHFGNGTRLTVT.

This chain joins TRBV15 and TRBJ1-5; tentative D call: TRBD1 (6 bases). Germline-derived CDR1 and CDR2 are LNHNV and YYDKDF (reference sequence). The CDR3 spans 19 residues. Trimming removed 1 base at V and 0 bases at J, with 19 bases between. The CDR3 DNA reads as TGTGCCACCAGCAGAGTGAACAGGGAAGCAGGACGTAGCAATCAGCCCCAGCATTTT. Encoded protein: CATSRVNREAGRSNQPQHF. Filled out from reference TRBV15 and TRBJ1-5, the complete variable domain reads DAMVIQNPRYQVTQFGKPVTLSCSQTLNHNVMYWYQQKSSQAPKLLFHYYDKDFNNEADTPDNFQSRRPNTSFCFLDIRSPGLGDTAMYLCATSRVNREAGRSNQPQHFGDGTRLSIL.

V usage is TRBV4-1 and J usage is TRBJ2-5; D may be TRBD2 (5 bases). With 4 bases removed from V and 2 bases from J, the gap between germline ends came to 17 bases. The germline V gene encodes CDR1 MGHRA and CDR2 YSYEKL. The CDR3 runs to 16 residues. CDR3 bases: TGCGCCAGCAGCCGCCTAAGCGCGGGCCAGCAAGAGACCCAGTACTTC. It translates to CASSRLSAGQQETQYF.

This chain connects TRBV28 to TRBJ2-7, with D unresolved. Germline CDR1 is MDHEN and CDR2 is SYDVKM. The germline V and J ends were trimmed by 7 bases and 0 bases, with 7 bases remaining between them. This CDR3 region has 12 residues. For the CDR3, the DNA is TGTGCCAGCACACAAAGCTCCTACGAGCAGTACTTC. Translation: CASTQSSYEQYF.